This T cell receptor (beta chain) was documented in a study of T cell changes during pregnancy in multiple sclerosis. The trim removed 0 bases at V and 5 bases at J, leaving 5 bases unmatched. CDR3 length: 16 residues. Per germline, CDR1 MNHEY and CDR2 SVGAGI. Using immunoSEQ multiplex PCR, the repertoire was profiled, and TCRdb retains in-frame clones only, with some absent. This table has roughly 71,000 clones, roughly 92% appearing once. The sequence was collected from a female donor in good health, enrolled as a control in a pregnancy study. The gene calls are TRBV6-5 and TRBJ2-2; 8 positions agree with TRBD1. This material consisted of peripheral blood, taken in the first trimester of pregnancy. The CDR3 coding sequence is TGTGCCAGCAGTTACTCGACAGGGGAAAGGACCGGGGAGCTGTTTTTT. Its protein is CASSYSTGERTGELFF.